This T cell receptor beta chain came from a study of identical twins' blood T cells. Overall study results and limits: Top TCRbeta clonotypes were shared more with twin than unrelated donors. Twins shared about as many clonotypes as their cloneset sizes predicted. Twins reportedly had markedly more similar V usage than unrelated donors, even among out-of-frame TCRbeta clonotypes.

With respect to this clonotype: Antigen unknown.

Donors were six healthy women in three monozygous twin pairs. Each CDR3 protein is one row after TCRdb ran MiXCR on the 5' RACE reads. The sample includes 350,000 to 450,000 distinct CDR3 sequences, over 25% of them seen just once. Sequencing was carried out using PBMCs. The sequence was obtained from a woman aged 18 to 55 in good health.

CDR3 DNA: TGTGCCAGCAGTTACGAAGATGTGGGCTACGAGCAGTACTTC. This encodes CASSYEDVGYEQYF. J is TRBJ2-7 and V is TRBV6-2 or TRBV6-3; no definite D call. V was pared by 2 bases and J by 3 bases, with 11 bases between. This CDR3 has 14 amino acids. The germline CDR1 and CDR2 sequences are MNHEY and SVGEGT.